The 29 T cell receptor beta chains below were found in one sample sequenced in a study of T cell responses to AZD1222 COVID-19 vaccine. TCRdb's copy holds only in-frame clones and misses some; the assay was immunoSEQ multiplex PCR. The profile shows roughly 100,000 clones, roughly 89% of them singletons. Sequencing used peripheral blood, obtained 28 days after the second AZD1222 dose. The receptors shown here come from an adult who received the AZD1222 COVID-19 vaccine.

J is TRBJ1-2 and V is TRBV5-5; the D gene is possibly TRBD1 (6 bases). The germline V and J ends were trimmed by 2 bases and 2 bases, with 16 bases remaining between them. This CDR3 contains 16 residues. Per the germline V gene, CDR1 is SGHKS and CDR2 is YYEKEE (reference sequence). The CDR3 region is CASSLRGGYENYGYTF. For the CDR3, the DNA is TGTGCCAGCAGCTTACGAGGGGGGTATGAAAACTATGGCTACACCTTC.

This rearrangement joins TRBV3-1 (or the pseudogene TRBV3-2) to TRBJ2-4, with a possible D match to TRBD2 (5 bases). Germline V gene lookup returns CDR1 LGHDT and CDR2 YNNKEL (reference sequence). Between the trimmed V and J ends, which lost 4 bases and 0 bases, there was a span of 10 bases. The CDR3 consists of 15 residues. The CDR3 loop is CASSPTRQAKNIQYF. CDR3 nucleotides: TGTGCCAGCAGCCCAACTAGGCAAGCCAAAAACATTCAGTACTTC.

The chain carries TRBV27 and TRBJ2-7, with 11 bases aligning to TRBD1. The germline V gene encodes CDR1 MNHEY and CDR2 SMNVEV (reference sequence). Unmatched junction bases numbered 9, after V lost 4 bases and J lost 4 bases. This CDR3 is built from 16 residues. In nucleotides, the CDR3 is TGTGCCAGCAGTTCTTACCGGGACAGGGGGTCTTACGAGCAGTACTTC. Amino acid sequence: CASSSYRDRGSYEQYF.

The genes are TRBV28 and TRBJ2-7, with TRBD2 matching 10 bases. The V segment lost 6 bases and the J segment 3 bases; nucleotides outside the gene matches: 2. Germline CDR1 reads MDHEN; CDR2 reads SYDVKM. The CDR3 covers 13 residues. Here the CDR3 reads CASRLAGSYEQYF. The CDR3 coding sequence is TGTGCCAGCAGACTAGCGGGAAGCTACGAGCAGTACTTC.

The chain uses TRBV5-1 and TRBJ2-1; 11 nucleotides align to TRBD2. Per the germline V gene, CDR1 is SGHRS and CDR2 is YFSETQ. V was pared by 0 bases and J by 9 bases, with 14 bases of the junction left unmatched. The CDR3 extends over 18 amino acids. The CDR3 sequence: CASSLDIGYLAGGGEQFF. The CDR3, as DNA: TGCGCCAGCAGCTTGGATATCGGGTATCTAGCGGGAGGAGGTGAGCAGTTCTTC.

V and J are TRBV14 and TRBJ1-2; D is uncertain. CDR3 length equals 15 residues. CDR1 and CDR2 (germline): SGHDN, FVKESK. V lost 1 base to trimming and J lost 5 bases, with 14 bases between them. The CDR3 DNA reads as TGTGCCAGCAGCCAAGGGTTAGTAAGGATATATGGCTACACCTTC. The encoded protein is CASSQGLVRIYGYTF.

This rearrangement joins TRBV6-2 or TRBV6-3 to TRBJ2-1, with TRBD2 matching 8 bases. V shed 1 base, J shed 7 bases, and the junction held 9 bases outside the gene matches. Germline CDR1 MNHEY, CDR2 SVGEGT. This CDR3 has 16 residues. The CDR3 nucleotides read TGTGCCAGCAGTTACTATCAGCCGGGAGGGAGGAATGAGCAGTTCTTC. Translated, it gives CASSYYQPGGRNEQFF.

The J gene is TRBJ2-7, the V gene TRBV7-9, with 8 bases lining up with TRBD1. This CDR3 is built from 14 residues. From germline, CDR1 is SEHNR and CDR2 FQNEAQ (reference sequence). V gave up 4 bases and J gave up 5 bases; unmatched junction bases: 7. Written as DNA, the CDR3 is TGTGCCAGCAGCTCCCGGGACAGGCGCAACGAGCAGTACTTC. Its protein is CASSSRDRRNEQYF.

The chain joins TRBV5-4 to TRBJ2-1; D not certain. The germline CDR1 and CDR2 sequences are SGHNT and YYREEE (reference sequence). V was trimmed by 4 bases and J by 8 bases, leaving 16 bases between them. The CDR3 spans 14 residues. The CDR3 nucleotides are TGTGCCAGCAGCCCCCCCGGGTGGAGCGATGAGCAGTTCTTC. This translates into CASSPPGWSDEQFF.

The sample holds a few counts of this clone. CDR3 sequence: CASSQEGHSNTEAFF. The DNA of the CDR3 is TGCGCCAGCAGCCAAGAAGGTCACTCGAACACTGAAGCTTTCTTT. The rearrangement joins TRBV4-1 to TRBJ1-1, with unresolved D. The CDR3 is 15 amino acids. V shed 0 bases and J shed 1 base, with 9 bases lying between them. Germline values: CDR1 MGHRA, CDR2 YSYEKL.

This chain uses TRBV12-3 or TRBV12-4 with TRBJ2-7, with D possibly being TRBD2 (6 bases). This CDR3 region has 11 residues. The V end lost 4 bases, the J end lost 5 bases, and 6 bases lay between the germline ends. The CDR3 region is CASSSGDEQYF. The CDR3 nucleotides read TGTGCCAGCAGTTCGGGGGACGAGCAGTACTTC.

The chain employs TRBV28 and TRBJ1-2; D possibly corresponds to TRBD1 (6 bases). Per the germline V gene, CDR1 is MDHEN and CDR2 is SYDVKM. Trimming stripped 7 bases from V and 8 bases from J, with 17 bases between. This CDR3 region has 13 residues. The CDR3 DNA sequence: TGTGCCAGCACCATAGGGGGTACGGGAGGCTACACCTTC. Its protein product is CASTIGGTGGYTF.

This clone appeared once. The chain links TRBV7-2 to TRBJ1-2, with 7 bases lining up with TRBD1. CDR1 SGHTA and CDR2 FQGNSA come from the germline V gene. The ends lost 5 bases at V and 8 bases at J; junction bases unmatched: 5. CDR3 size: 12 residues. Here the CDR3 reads CASSHRGKGYTF. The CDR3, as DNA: TGTGCCAGCAGCCACAGGGGCAAGGGCTACACCTTC.

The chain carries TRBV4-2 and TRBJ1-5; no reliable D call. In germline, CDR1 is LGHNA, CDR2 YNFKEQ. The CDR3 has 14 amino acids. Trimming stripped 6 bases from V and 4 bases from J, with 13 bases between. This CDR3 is CASSLYEPNQPQHF. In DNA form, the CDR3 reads TGTGCCAGCAGTCTTTATGAGCCGAATCAGCCCCAGCATTTT.

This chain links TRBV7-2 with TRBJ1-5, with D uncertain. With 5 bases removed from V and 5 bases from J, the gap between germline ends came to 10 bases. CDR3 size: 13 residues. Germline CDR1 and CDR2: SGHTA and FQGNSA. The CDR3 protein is CASSTDFDQPQHF. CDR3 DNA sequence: TGTGCCAGCAGCACGGATTTCGATCAGCCCCAGCATTTT.

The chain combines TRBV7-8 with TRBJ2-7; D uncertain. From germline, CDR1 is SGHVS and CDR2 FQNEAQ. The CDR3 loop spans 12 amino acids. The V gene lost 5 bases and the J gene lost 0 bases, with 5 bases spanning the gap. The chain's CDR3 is CASSQSSYEQYF. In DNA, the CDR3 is TGTGCCAGCAGCCAAAGCTCCTACGAGCAGTACTTC.

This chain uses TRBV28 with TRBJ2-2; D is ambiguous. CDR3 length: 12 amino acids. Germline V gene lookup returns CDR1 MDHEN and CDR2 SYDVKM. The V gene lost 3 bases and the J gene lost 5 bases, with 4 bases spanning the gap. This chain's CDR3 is CASSFRTGELFF. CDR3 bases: TGTGCCAGCAGTTTTCGGACCGGGGAGCTGTTTTTT.

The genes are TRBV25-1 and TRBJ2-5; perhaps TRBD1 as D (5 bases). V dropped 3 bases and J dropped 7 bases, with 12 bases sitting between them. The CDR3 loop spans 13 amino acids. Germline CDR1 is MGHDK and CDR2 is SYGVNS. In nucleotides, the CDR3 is TGTGCCAGCAGTGACGCAGGTCAGGGGACCCAGTACTTC. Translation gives CASSDAGQGTQYF. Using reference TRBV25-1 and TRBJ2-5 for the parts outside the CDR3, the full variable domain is EADIYQTPRYLVIGTGKKITLECSQTMGHDKMYWYQQDPGMELHLIHYSYGVNSTEKGDLSSESTVSRIRTEHFPLTLESARPSHTSQYLCASSDAGQGTQYFGPGTRLLVL.

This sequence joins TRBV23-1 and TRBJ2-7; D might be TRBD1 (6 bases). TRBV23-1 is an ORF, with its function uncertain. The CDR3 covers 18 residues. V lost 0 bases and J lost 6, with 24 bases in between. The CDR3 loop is CASSQSKGRGVTVSEQYF. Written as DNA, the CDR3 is TGCGCCAGCAGTCAATCGAAGGGCAGGGGCGTTACAGTTAGCGAGCAGTACTTC.

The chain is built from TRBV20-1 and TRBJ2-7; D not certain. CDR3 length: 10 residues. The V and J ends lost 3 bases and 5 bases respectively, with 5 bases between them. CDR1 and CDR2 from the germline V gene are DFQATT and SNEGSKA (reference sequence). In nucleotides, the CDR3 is TGCAGTGCTAGTAGACACGAGCAGTACTTC. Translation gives CSASRHEQYF.

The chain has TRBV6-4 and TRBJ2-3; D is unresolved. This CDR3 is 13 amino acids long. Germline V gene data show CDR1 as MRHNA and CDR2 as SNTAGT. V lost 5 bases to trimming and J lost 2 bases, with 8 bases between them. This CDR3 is CASSSELTDTQYF. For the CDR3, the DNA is TGTGCCAGCAGTTCGGAACTCACAGATACGCAGTATTTT.

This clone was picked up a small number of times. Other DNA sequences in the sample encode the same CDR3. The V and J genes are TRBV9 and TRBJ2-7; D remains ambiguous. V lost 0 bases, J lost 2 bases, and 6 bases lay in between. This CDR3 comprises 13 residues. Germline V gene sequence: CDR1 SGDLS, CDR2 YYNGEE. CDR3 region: CASSVDSAYEQYF. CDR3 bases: TGTGCCAGCAGCGTAGATTCAGCCTACGAGCAGTACTTC.

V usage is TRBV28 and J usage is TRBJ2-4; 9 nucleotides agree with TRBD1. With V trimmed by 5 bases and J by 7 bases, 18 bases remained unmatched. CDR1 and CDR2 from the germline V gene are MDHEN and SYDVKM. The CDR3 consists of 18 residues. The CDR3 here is CASSLGTGGARFGNIQYF. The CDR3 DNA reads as TGTGCCAGCAGTCTAGGTACAGGGGGCGCAAGGTTCGGGAACATTCAGTACTTC.

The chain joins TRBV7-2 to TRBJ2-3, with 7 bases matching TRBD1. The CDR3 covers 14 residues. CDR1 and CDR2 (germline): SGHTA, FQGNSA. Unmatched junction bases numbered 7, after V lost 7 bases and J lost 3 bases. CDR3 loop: CASIKGAPTDTQYF. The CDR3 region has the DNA TGTGCCAGCATCAAGGGGGCGCCGACAGATACGCAGTATTTT. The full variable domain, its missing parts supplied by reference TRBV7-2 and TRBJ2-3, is GAGVSQSPSNKVTEKGKDVELRCDPISGHTALYWYRQSLGQGLEFLIYFQGNSAPDKSGLPSDRFSAERTGGSVSTLTIQRTQQEDSAVYLCASIKGAPTDTQYFGPGTRLTVL.

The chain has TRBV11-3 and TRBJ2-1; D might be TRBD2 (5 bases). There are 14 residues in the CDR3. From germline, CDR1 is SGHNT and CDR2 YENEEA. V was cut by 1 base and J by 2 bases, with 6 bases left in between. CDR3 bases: TGTGCCAGCAGCTTAGCGGGAACCTACAATGAGCAGTTCTTC. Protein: CASSLAGTYNEQFF.

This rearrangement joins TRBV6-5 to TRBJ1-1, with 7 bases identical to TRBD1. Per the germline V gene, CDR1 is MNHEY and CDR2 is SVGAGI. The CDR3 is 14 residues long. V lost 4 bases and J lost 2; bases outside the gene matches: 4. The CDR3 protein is CASSSRTGNTEAFF. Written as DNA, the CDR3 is TGTGCCAGCAGTTCTCGGACAGGAAACACTGAAGCTTTCTTT.

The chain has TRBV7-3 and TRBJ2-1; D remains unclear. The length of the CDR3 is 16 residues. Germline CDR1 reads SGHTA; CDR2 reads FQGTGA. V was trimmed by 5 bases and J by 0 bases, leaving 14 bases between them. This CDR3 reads CASSPGRPSSYNEQFF. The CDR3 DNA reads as TGTGCCAGCAGCCCCGGTCGTCCCAGCTCCTACAATGAGCAGTTCTTC.

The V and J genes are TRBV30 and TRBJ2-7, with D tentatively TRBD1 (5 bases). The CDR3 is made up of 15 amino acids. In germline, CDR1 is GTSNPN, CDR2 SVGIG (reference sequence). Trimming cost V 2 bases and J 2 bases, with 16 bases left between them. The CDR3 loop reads CAWSSAGRLTYEQYF. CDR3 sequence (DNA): TGTGCCTGGAGTTCGGCAGGGCGGCTTACCTACGAGCAGTACTTC.

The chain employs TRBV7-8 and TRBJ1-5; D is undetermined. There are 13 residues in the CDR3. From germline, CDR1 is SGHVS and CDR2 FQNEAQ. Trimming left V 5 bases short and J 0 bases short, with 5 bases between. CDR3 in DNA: TGTGCCAGCAGCACAAATAGCAATCAGCCCCAGCATTTT. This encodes CASSTNSNQPQHF.